This T cell receptor beta chain was captured by sequencing in a study of beta chain features in type 1 diabetes. In the study overall: Age and gender were similar between patients and healthy donors, as were cell yields. Study-wide points: The naive, central memory and Treg TCRB repertoires showed an apparent similarity that was greater among patients than among healthy donors. People with Type 1 diabetes carried modestly yet significantly shorter TCRB CDR3s in all four CD4+ subsets.

Purity exceeding 95% was reached by all sorted populations. As concerns this clone: Its antigen is as yet unknown.

Expressed TCRB transcripts were sequenced because the entire RNA isolate underwent reverse transcription. Using immunoSEQ multiplex PCR, the repertoire was profiled, and TCRdb retains in-frame clones only, with some absent. The repertoire holds some 290,000 clones, with 13% to 15% as singletons. Specimen: naive CD4+ T cells from blood. The clonotype was recovered from a man aged 30 to 45 with type 1 diabetes.

The CDR3 spells CASSARLAPQYF. In DNA, the CDR3 is TGTGCCAGCAGTGCACGACTAGCGCCGCAGTATTTT. This chain uses TRBV25-1 with TRBJ2-3; 8 bases are a match to TRBD2. The V gene's germline CDR1 is MGHDK and CDR2 SYGVNS. The CDR3 consists of 12 residues. V was clipped by 4 bases and J by 10 bases; unmatched bases: 4.